This entry concerns a single T cell receptor (beta chain). Its cognate antigen is unknown. These data are taken from a study of cytomegalovirus exposure and HLA in healthy donors. Findings of the study overall: A later analysis linked some 18,000 TCR beta sequences to HLA alleles at 0.05 false discovery rate. Later findings reportedly placed an Asian-associated ancestry cluster below the approximately 620-donor mean for N-insertions.

Per germline, CDR1 MNHGY and CDR2 SAAAGT. The CDR3 extends over 14 amino acids. V dropped 6 bases and J dropped 1 base, with 12 bases sitting between them. Vbeta (60) and Jbeta (13) primers were used in the PCR. Sequencing used immunoSEQ multiplex PCR; TCRdb keeps in-frame clones, though not all of them. Of about 130,000 clones listed, around 73% are singletons. This receptor was identified in a female donor in good health and CMV-seronegative. Sequencing was performed on PBMCs. The chain has TRBV6-8 and TRBJ2-5; possible D gene TRBD1, 5 bases. The CDR3 protein is CASSAQGCQETQYF. Written as DNA, the CDR3 is TGTGCCAGCAGCGCGCAGGGATGCCAAGAGACCCAGTACTTC.